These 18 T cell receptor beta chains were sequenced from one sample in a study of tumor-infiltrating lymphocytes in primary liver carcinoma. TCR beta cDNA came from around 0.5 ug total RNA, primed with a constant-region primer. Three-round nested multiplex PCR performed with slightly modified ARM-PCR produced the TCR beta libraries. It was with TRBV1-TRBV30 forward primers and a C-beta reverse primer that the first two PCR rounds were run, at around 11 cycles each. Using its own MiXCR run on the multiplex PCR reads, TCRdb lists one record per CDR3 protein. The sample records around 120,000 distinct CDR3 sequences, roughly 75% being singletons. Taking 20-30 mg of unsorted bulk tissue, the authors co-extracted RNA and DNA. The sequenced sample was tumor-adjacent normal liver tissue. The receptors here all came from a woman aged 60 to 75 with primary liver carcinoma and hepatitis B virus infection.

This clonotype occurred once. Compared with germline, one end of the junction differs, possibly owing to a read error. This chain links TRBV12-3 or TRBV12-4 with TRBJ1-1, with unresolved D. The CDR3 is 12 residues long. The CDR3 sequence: CASSLGPSHACF. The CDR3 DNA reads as TGTGCCAGCAGTTTAGGTCCGTCTCATGCTTGCTTT.

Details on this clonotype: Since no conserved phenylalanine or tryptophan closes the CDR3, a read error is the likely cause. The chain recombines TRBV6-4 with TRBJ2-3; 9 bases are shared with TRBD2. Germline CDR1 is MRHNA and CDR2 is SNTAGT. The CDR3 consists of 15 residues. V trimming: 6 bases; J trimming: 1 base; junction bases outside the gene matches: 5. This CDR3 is CASSLAGEGTDTQYI. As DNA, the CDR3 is TGTGCCAGCAGCTTAGCGGGAGAGGGCACAGATACGCAGTATATT.

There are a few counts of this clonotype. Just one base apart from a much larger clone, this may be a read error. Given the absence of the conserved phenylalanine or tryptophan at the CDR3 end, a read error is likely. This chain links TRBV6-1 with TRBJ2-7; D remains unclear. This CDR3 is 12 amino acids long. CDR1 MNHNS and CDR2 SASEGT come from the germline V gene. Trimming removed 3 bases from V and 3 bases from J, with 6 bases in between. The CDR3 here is CASSDGGYEQYL. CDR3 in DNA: TGTGCCAGCAGTGATGGCGGCTACGAGCAGTACTTA.

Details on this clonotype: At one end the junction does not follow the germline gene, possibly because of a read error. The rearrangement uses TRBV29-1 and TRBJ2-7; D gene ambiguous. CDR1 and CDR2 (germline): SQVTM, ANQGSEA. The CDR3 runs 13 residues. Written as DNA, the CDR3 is TGCAGCGTAGTCCAAGGTTTGATGGACGAGCACTACTTC. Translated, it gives CSVVQGLMDEHYF.

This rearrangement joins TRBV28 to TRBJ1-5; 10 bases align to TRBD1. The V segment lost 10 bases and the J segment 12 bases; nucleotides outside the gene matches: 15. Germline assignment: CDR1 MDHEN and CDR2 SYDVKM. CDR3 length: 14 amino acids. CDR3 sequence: CATTTGGVGRHQHF. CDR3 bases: TGTGCCACCACGACAGGGGGCGTGGGTCGGCACCAGCATTTT.

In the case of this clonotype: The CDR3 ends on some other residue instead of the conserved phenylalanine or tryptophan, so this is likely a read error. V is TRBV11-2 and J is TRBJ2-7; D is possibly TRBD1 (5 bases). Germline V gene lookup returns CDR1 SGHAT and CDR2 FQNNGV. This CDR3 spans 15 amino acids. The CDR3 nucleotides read TGTGCCAGCAGCCTAGATAGGGGATTAGTTCCCGAGCAGTACCTC. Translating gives CASSLDRGLVPEQYL.

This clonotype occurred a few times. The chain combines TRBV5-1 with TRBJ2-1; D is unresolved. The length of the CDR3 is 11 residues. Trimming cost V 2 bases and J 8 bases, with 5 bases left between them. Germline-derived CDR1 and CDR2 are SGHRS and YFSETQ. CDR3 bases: TGCGCCAGCAGCTTCCGCTATGAGCAGTTCTTC. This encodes CASSFRYEQFF.

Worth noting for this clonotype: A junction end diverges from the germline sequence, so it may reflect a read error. The DNA for the CDR3 is TGCAGCGTTCGTACAGGGGTTGAAGCTCCCTTT. This codes for CSVRTGVEAPF. The gene calls are TRBV29-1 and TRBJ1-1; TRBD1 matches 7 bases. Germline lookup yields CDR1 SQVTM and CDR2 ANQGSEA. The CDR3 sequence is 11 residues long.

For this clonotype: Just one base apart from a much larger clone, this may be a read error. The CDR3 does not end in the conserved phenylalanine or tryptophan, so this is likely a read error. The DNA of the CDR3 is TGTGCCAGCAGCTCCAGGGTCTCTGGAAACACCATATATTCT. Translated, it gives CASSSRVSGNTIYS. The rearrangement joins TRBV7-9 to TRBJ1-3; tentative D call: TRBD1 (5 bases). The CDR3 has 14 amino acids. Trimming removed 4 bases at V and 0 bases at J, with 7 bases between. Germline V gene lookup returns CDR1 SEHNR and CDR2 FQNEAQ (reference sequence).

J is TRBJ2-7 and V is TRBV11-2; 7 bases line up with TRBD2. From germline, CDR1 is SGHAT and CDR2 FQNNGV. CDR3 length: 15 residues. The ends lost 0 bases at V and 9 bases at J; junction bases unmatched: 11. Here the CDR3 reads CASSLEREGPALQYF. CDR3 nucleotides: TGTGCCAGCAGCTTAGAGAGGGAGGGACCAGCGTTGCAGTACTTC.

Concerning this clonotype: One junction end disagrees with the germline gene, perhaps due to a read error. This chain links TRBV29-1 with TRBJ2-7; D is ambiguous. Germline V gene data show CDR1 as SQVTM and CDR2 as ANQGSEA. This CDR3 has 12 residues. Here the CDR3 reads CSIEFPVDEQYF. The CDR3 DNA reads TGCAGCATTGAGTTCCCAGTGGACGAGCAGTACTTC.

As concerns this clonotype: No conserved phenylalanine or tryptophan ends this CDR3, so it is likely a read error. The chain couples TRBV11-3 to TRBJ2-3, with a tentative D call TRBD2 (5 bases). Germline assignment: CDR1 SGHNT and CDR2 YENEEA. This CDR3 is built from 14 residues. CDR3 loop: CASNFRTSTDTQYL. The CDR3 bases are TGTGCTAGCAACTTTCGGACTAGCACAGATACGCAGTATTTG.

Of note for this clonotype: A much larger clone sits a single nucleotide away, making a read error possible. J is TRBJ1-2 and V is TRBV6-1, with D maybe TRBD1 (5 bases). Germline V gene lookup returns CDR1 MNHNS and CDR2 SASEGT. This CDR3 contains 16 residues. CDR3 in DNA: TGTGCCAGCAGTGACCCAGGGAGCAGATCCCACTATGGCTGCACCTTC. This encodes CASSDPGSRSHYGCTF.

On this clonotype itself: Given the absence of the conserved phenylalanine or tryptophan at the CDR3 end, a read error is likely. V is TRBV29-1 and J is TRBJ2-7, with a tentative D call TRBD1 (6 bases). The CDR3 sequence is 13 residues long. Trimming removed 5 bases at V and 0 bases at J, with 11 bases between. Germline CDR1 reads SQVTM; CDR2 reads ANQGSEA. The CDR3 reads CSVSGHPSYEQYS. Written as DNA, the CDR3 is TGCAGCGTTTCGGGACACCCCTCCTACGAGCAGTACTCC.

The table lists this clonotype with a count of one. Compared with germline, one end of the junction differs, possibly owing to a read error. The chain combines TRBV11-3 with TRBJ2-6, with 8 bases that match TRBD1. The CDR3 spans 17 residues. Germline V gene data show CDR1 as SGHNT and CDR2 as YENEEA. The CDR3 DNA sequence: TGTGCCTGCAGCCCTCGGACAGGGATCAGTGGGGCCAACGTCCTGACTTTC. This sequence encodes CACSPRTGISGANVLTF.

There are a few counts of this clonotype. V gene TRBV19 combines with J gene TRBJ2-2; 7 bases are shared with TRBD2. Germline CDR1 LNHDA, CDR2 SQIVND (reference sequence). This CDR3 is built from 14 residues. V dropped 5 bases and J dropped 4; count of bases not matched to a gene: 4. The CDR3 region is CASSLWTSTGELFF. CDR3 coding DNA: TGTGCCAGTAGTCTCTGGACTAGCACCGGGGAGCTGTTTTTT. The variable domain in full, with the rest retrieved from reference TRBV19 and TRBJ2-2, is DGGITQSPKYLFRKEGQNVTLSCEQNLNHDAMYWYRQDPGQGLRLIYYSQIVNDFQKGDIAEGYSVSREKKESFPLTVTSAQKNPTAFYLCASSLWTSTGELFFGEGSRLTVL.

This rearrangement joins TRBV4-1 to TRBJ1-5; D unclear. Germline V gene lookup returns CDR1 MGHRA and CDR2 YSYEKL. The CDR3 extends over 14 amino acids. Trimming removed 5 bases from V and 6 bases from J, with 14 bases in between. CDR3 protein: CASSSRYAIQPQHF. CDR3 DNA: TGCGCCAGCAGCTCCCGGTACGCCATTCAGCCCCAGCATTTT.

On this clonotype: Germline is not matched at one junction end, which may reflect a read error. CDR3 nucleotide sequence: TGTGACAGCAGCCTAAGGGTCGGGAACACAGATACGCAGTATTTT. This sequence encodes CDSSLRVGNTDTQYF. The chain carries TRBV12-3 or TRBV12-4 and TRBJ2-3; D perhaps matches TRBD2 (5 bases). The CDR3 consists of 15 residues.